Below are 28 T cell receptor beta chains sequenced from a single sample in a study of patients and donors after allogeneic stem cell transplantation. MiXCR was run by TCRdb on the RT-PCR reads, yielding one entry per CDR3 protein. This table holds about 960,000 distinct CDR3 sequences, more than 15% found once. Sequenced material: blood, either unsorted or a sorted T cell fraction (not recorded which). The source is a human donor who was either an allogeneic HSCT recipient or a stem cell or donor lymphocyte infusion donor (not recorded which). It is not recorded whose cells these are; they may come from a transplant donor.

A remark on this clonotype: At one end, the junction sequence differs from germline, possibly due to a read error. This chain links TRBV6-2 or TRBV6-3 with TRBJ2-7; a possible D gene is TRBD2 (5 bases). The CDR3 is 12 residues long. CDR1 MNHEY and CDR2 SVGEGT come from the germline V gene. In DNA, the CDR3 is TGTGCCAGCAGTTACTCGGGCCTAGCCTTACACTTC. Translated: CASSYSGLALHF.

The rearrangement joins TRBV5-1 to TRBJ2-1; 11 nucleotides agree with TRBD2. CDR1 and CDR2 (germline): SGHRS, YFSETQ. The CDR3 loop spans 16 amino acids. The V and J ends lost 0 bases and 6 bases, in that order; junction bases with no gene match: 5. CDR3 sequence (DNA): TGCGCCAGCAGCTTGGCCACTAGCGGGAGAACCAATGAGCAGTTCTTC. This codes for CASSLATSGRTNEQFF.

A few counts support this clonotype. The CDR3 is CASSSSPRELNTEAFF. CDR3 DNA: TGTGCCAGCAGCTCCAGCCCCAGGGAACTGAACACTGAAGCTTTCTTT. The V gene is TRBV3-1, the J gene TRBJ1-1; tentatively, D is TRBD1 (5 bases). CDR3 length: 16 amino acids. V shed 5 bases and J shed 0 bases, with 16 bases lying between them. Germline V gives CDR1 LGHDT, CDR2 YNNKEL (reference sequence).

The chain links TRBV12-3 or TRBV12-4 to TRBJ2-1; TRBD2 matches at 10 bases. The CDR3 is made up of 16 amino acids. V dropped 7 bases and J dropped 4; count of bases not matched to a gene: 10. CDR3 bases: TGTGCCAGCAACCCAGGTCCAGCGGGAGGGTACAATGAGCAGTTCTTC. Translating it yields CASNPGPAGGYNEQFF.

This clonotype has a handful of counts. This chain connects TRBV20-1 to TRBJ2-7; D possibly uses TRBD1 or TRBD2 (5 bases each). Germline V gene sequence: CDR1 DFQATT, CDR2 SNEGSKA (reference sequence). Trimming took off 5 bases at V and 6 bases at J, with 20 bases between the two ends. CDR3 length: 14 amino acids. The CDR3 DNA sequence: TGCAGTGCTCCTAATGTAGAAGGGACGGGCGAGCAGTACTTC. Its translation: CSAPNVEGTGEQYF.

This clonotype was picked up a small number of times. The chain is built from TRBV29-1 and TRBJ1-1, with D unclear. Germline CDR1 is SQVTM and CDR2 is ANQGSEA. V was trimmed by 4 bases and J by 3 bases, leaving 12 bases between them. There are 13 residues in the CDR3. The CDR3 region is CSVALRQDTEAFF. The CDR3 DNA reads as TGCAGCGTTGCCCTGAGGCAGGACACTGAAGCTTTCTTT. Full variable domain (missing parts from reference TRBV29-1 and TRBJ1-1): SAVISQKPSRDICQRGTSLTIQCQVDSQVTMMFWYRQQPGQSLTLIATANQGSEATYESGFVIDKFPISRPNLTFSTLTVSNMSPEDSSIYLCSVALRQDTEAFFGQGTRLTVV.

This clonotype was observed a single time. The chain employs TRBV6-1 and TRBJ1-6; 9 nucleotides match TRBD1. J was trimmed by 10 bases and V by 6 bases; bases with no gene match: 13. Germline assignment: CDR1 MNHNS and CDR2 SASEGT. The CDR3 covers 16 residues. CDR3 sequence reads: CASRPTDRGLGSPLHF. Here the CDR3 DNA reads TGTGCCAGCAGACCGACGGACAGGGGTTTAGGATCACCCCTCCACTTT.

The rearrangement uses TRBV9 and TRBJ2-5; TRBD2 matches at 11 bases. Germline assignment: CDR1 SGDLS and CDR2 YYNGEE. CDR3 length: 18 amino acids. With 2 bases clipped from V and 1 base from J, the junction kept 10 bases outside the gene matches. The CDR3, as DNA: TGTGCCAGCAGCGTTAGTAGCGGGGGGGCTACAACCCAAGAGACCCAGTACTTC. This gives the protein CASSVSSGGATTQETQYF.

This clonotype was observed a handful of times. The rearrangement uses TRBV12-3 or TRBV12-4 and TRBJ2-7, with 7 bases fitting TRBD1. The CDR3 is 15 amino acids. Losses at the gene ends were 6 bases for V and 7 bases for J; bases not matched to a gene: 15. The CDR3 spells CASSPGVRGMWEQYF. CDR3 bases: TGTGCCAGCAGCCCCGGGGTCAGGGGGATGTGGGAGCAGTACTTC.

V is TRBV5-5 and J is TRBJ2-2, with 10 bases identical to TRBD2. The CDR3 has 18 amino acids. Germline V gene lookup returns CDR1 SGHKS and CDR2 YYEKEE (reference sequence). After removal of 4 bases from V and 0 bases from J, the junction contained 9 bases not matched to a gene. CDR3 coding DNA: TGTGCCAGCAGCCGATGGACTAGCGGAGGGGCGAACACCGGGGAGCTGTTTTTT. Residues: CASSRWTSGGANTGELFF.

The sample holds a few counts of this clonotype. The chain joins TRBV20-1 to TRBJ1-1; maybe TRBD1 (6 bases). The V end lost 1 base, the J end lost 1 base, and 13 bases lay between the germline ends. The CDR3 length is 15 residues. Germline V lookup: CDR1 DFQATT, CDR2 SNEGSKA (reference sequence). This CDR3 reads CSARGVGDTNTEAFF. The CDR3 DNA follows: TGCAGTGCTAGAGGAGTTGGGGACACGAACACTGAAGCTTTCTTT.

This chain uses TRBV14 with TRBJ2-7; 7 nucleotides line up with TRBD1. The CDR3 has 15 amino acids. After removal of 5 bases from V and 3 bases from J, the junction contained 10 bases not matched to a gene. Germline CDR1 SGHDN, CDR2 FVKESK. The CDR3 loop is CASSTQTGYFYEQYF. The DNA of the CDR3 is TGTGCCAGCAGCACACAGACAGGGTACTTCTACGAGCAGTACTTC. The whole variable domain, filled in from reference TRBV14 and TRBJ2-7, reads EAGVTQFPSHSVIEKGQTVTLRCDPISGHDNLYWYRRVMGKEIKFLLHFVKESKQDESGMPNNRFLAERTGGTYSTLKVQPAELEDSGVYFCASSTQTGYFYEQYFGPGTRLTVT.

The chain joins TRBV19 to TRBJ1-1; D is unresolved. The germline CDR1 and CDR2 sequences are LNHDA and SQIVND (reference sequence). Trimming cost V 7 bases and J 5 bases, with 8 bases left between them. The CDR3 spans 11 residues. The CDR3 sequence: CASIARTEAFF. CDR3 DNA: TGTGCCAGTATTGCCAGGACTGAAGCTTTCTTT.

This rearrangement joins TRBV29-1 to TRBJ1-1, with D unclear. Germline loops: CDR1 SQVTM, CDR2 ANQGSEA. V was shortened by 3 bases and J by 0 bases, with 14 bases between the two germline ends. The CDR3 has 15 residues. In nucleotides, the CDR3 is TGCAGCGTTGACGAGGTCAGGAGGGTGAACACTGAAGCTTTCTTT. As protein: CSVDEVRRVNTEAFF.

This chain joins TRBV4-1 and TRBJ2-4; D gene unclear. V lost 3 bases and J 4 bases, leaving 7 bases between the germline ends. CDR1 and CDR2 (germline): MGHRA, YSYEKL. The CDR3 covers 13 residues. CDR3 sequence: CASSQAQKNIQYF. The CDR3 nucleotides read TGCGCCAGCAGCCAGGCCCAGAAAAACATTCAGTACTTC.

This clonotype was counted a few times. The V gene is TRBV4-2, the J gene TRBJ2-7; a possible D gene is TRBD2 (6 bases). Germline CDR1 is LGHNA and CDR2 is YNFKEQ. Trimming pared 0 bases from V and 4 bases from J, leaving 13 bases between. The CDR3 is 15 amino acids. The CDR3 nucleotides read TGTGCCAGCAGCCAAGAGTGGGACTCATTTTACGAGCAGTACTTC. This translates into CASSQEWDSFYEQYF.

This clonotype showed up just a few times. The genes are TRBV6-5 and TRBJ2-7; no clear D gene. This CDR3 is built from 14 residues. V was cut by 4 bases and J by 0 bases, with 10 bases left in between. The germline V gene encodes CDR1 MNHEY and CDR2 SVGAGI. CDR3 nucleotides: TGTGCCAGCAGTTCAATAGATAGCTCCTACGAGCAGTACTTC. This encodes CASSSIDSSYEQYF.

This chain joins TRBV2 and TRBJ1-2, with a possible D match to TRBD1 (6 bases). The germline V gene has CDR1 SNHLY and CDR2 FYNNEI. This CDR3 is 15 amino acids long. Trimming took off 8 bases at V and 4 bases at J, with 20 bases between the two ends. CDR3 DNA: TGTGCCAGCCGAAATTTTAACGGGGGCCCCTATGGCTACACCTTC. The encoded protein is CASRNFNGGPYGYTF.

This clonotype was seen a few times. V usage is TRBV5-6 and J usage is TRBJ2-1, with a weak D call TRBD2 (6 bases). With 0 bases removed from V and 7 bases from J, the gap between germline ends came to 17 bases. The V gene's germline CDR1 is SGHDT and CDR2 YYEEEE. The CDR3 is 16 amino acids. CDR3 loop: CASSLGGLTKPNEQFF. In DNA form, the CDR3 reads TGTGCCAGCAGCTTGGGGGGACTCACTAAACCAAATGAGCAGTTCTTC.

There are a few counts of this clonotype. The CDR3 is CASSLLSGQSNEKLFF. The CDR3 region has the DNA TGTGCCAGCAGTTTACTTTCGGGACAGAGTAATGAAAAACTGTTTTTT. The V and J genes are TRBV6-5 and TRBJ1-4; 7 bases align to TRBD1. Germline CDR1 MNHEY, CDR2 SVGAGI. The CDR3 is 16 amino acids. The ends lost 4 bases at V and 4 bases at J; junction bases unmatched: 9.

The chain carries TRBV4-3 and TRBJ1-6, with 7 bases that match TRBD1. CDR1 and CDR2 (germline): LGHNA, YSLEER. Germline trimming cut 7 bases from V and 7 bases from J; bases unmatched to any gene: 7. The CDR3 loop spans 14 amino acids. The CDR3 sequence: CASKRDRLNSPLHF. In DNA, the CDR3 is TGCGCCAGCAAAAGGGACAGACTAAATTCACCCCTCCACTTT.

The rearrangement uses TRBV29-1 and TRBJ2-1, with 8 bases matching TRBD1. Germline CDR1 reads SQVTM; CDR2 reads ANQGSEA. V lost 4 bases to trimming and J lost 3 bases; unmatched junction nucleotides: 2. The CDR3 runs 13 residues. The DNA of the CDR3 is TGCAGCGTTGGACAGGGGAGCTACAATGAGCAGTTCTTC. Protein sequence: CSVGQGSYNEQFF.

In its sample, this clonotype was seen a few times. CDR3 DNA sequence: TGCAGCGTTGACCACCACGCCTATGGCTACACCTTC. It yields the protein CSVDHHAYGYTF. V usage is TRBV29-1 and J usage is TRBJ1-2; no reliable D call. The CDR3 runs to 12 residues. The germline V and J ends were trimmed by 3 bases and 4 bases, with 9 bases remaining between them. In germline, CDR1 is SQVTM, CDR2 ANQGSEA.

This clonotype was seen a handful of times. The chain joins TRBV9 to TRBJ2-6; D is perhaps TRBD2 (5 bases). The V gene's germline CDR1 is SGDLS and CDR2 YYNGEE. With 0 bases removed from V and 2 bases from J, the gap between germline ends came to 9 bases. This CDR3 is 16 amino acids long. The CDR3 is CASSVAGSPGANVLTF. CDR3 DNA: TGTGCCAGCAGCGTAGCGGGAAGCCCTGGGGCCAACGTCCTGACTTTC.

V and J are TRBV20-1 and TRBJ1-5, with 7 bases that match TRBD1. V lost 5 bases and J lost 5; bases outside the gene matches: 9. CDR1 and CDR2 from the germline V gene are DFQATT and SNEGSKA (reference sequence). This CDR3 region has 14 residues. The CDR3 DNA sequence: TGCAGTGCTCCTAGACAGGGTGGGGATCAGCCCCAGCATTTT. It specifies CSAPRQGGDQPQHF.

The V call is TRBV10-3, the J call TRBJ2-6; possible D gene TRBD2, 5 bases. The germline gives CDR1 ENHRY, CDR2 SYGVKD. The CDR3 has 16 residues. V was trimmed by 7 bases and J by 0 bases, leaving 13 bases between them. The CDR3 sequence is CAITNSASSGANVLTF. For the CDR3, the DNA is TGTGCCATCACCAATAGCGCTAGCTCTGGGGCCAACGTCCTGACTTTC.

This rearrangement joins TRBV5-6 to TRBJ2-3; 7 nucleotides match TRBD1. After removal of 6 bases from V and 0 bases from J, the junction contained 7 bases not matched to a gene. CDR1 and CDR2 (germline): SGHDT, YYEEEE. The CDR3 is made up of 15 amino acids. The CDR3 nucleotides read TGTGCCAGCAACCACCCAGGGGGAAGCACAGATACGCAGTATTTT. This gives the protein CASNHPGGSTDTQYF.

This clonotype was detected once. This sequence joins TRBV20-1 and TRBJ2-5; a weak D match, TRBD1 (6 bases). The germline gives CDR1 DFQATT, CDR2 SNEGSKA (reference sequence). CDR3 length: 16 residues. V lost 0 bases and J lost 4, with 18 bases in between. Here the CDR3 DNA reads TGCAGTGCTAGAGATAGGGGGAAAATAAAGGGAGAGACCCAGTACTTC. This translates into CSARDRGKIKGETQYF.